The 23 T cell receptor beta chains given below trace back to one sample, sequenced in a study of technical replicates of blood from several donors. This table comes from immunoSEQ multiplex PCR, and its TCRdb copy is limited to in-frame clones, with some not included. The data contain roughly 79,000 clones, just over 95% of them seen just once; the ten biggest clones take up around 0.38%. The sample comprised T cells isolated from PBMCs. These receptors were taken from a human donor in good health.

J is TRBJ2-1 and V is TRBV4-1; the D gene is possibly TRBD2 (6 bases). Germline lookup yields CDR1 MGHRA and CDR2 YSYEKL. The CDR3 has 16 residues. Trimming left V 4 bases short and J 0 bases short, with 13 bases between. The CDR3 is CASSPGTLTSYNEQFF. In DNA form, the CDR3 reads TGCGCCAGCAGCCCGGGGACTCTGACCTCCTACAATGAGCAGTTCTTC.

This chain links TRBV19 with TRBJ2-7, with 7 nucleotides matching TRBD1. Trimming took 3 bases from V and 5 from J; bases not matched to a gene: 4. Germline values: CDR1 LNHDA, CDR2 SQIVND (reference sequence). This CDR3 region has 13 residues. CDR3 sequence reads: CASSIDREHEQYF. The CDR3 DNA reads as TGTGCCAGTAGTATCGACAGGGAACACGAGCAGTACTTC. The variable domain in full, with the rest retrieved from reference TRBV19 and TRBJ2-7, is DGGITQSPKYLFRKEGQNVTLSCEQNLNHDAMYWYRQDPGQGLRLIYYSQIVNDFQKGDIAEGYSVSREKKESFPLTVTSAQKNPTAFYLCASSIDREHEQYFGPGTRLTVT.

The rearrangement joins TRBV9 to TRBJ2-7, with D possibly TRBD2 on 6 matching bases. The CDR3 length is 15 residues. Trimming stripped 3 bases from V and 1 base from J, with 14 bases between. In germline, CDR1 is SGDLS, CDR2 YYNGEE. CDR3 DNA: TGTGCCAGCAGCGGCATTGGGGGGAGTTCCTACGAGCAGTACTTC. It encodes CASSGIGGSSYEQYF.

The V and J genes are TRBV7-8 and TRBJ2-3; D remains ambiguous. Germline V gene sequence: CDR1 SGHVS, CDR2 FQNEAQ. V was trimmed by 5 bases and J by 4 bases, leaving 16 bases between them. The CDR3 extends over 15 amino acids. DNA for the CDR3: TGTGCCAGCAGCGCAATCAGAAGTGGAGCAGATACGCAGTATTTT. Its protein is CASSAIRSGADTQYF.

This rearrangement joins TRBV19 to TRBJ2-7; no clear D. Per the germline V gene, CDR1 is LNHDA and CDR2 is SQIVND (reference sequence). This CDR3 spans 13 amino acids. V was pared by 2 bases and J by 5 bases, with 10 bases between. CDR3 in amino acids: CASSIWLVDEQYF. The CDR3, as DNA: TGTGCCAGTAGTATATGGTTAGTCGACGAGCAGTACTTC. The variable domain in full, with the rest retrieved from reference TRBV19 and TRBJ2-7, is DGGITQSPKYLFRKEGQNVTLSCEQNLNHDAMYWYRQDPGQGLRLIYYSQIVNDFQKGDIAEGYSVSREKKESFPLTVTSAQKNPTAFYLCASSIWLVDEQYFGPGTRLTVT.

This rearrangement joins TRBV29-1 to TRBJ2-2; 7 nucleotides agree with TRBD1. Trimming took 3 bases from V and 5 from J; bases not matched to a gene: 9. This CDR3 contains 15 residues. CDR1 SQVTM and CDR2 ANQGSEA come from the germline V gene. The CDR3 spells CSVERSTGMTGELFF. The DNA of the CDR3 is TGCAGCGTTGAGCGATCGACAGGGATGACCGGGGAGCTGTTTTTT.

The chain has TRBV7-2 and TRBJ1-4; D call uncertain. Trimming shortened V by 1 base and J by 6 bases, and 6 bases separated the two germline ends. The CDR3 sequence is 13 residues long. Germline-derived CDR1 and CDR2 are SGHTA and FQGNSA. This CDR3 reads CASSLDKYEKLFF. CDR3 DNA sequence: TGTGCCAGCAGCTTAGACAAATATGAAAAACTGTTTTTT.

A word on this clone: One end of the junction fails to match germline, which may point to a read error. The chain links TRBV7-7 to TRBJ2-7; 9 nucleotides agree with TRBD1. CDR1 SSHAT and CDR2 FNYEAQ come from the germline V gene (reference sequence). The CDR3 has 15 residues. The CDR3 sequence: CASSQGTGPPYEQYF. The DNA of the CDR3 is TGTGCTAGCAGCCAGGGGACAGGGCCACCCTACGAGCAGTACTTC.

V usage is TRBV5-4 and J usage is TRBJ2-1; 8 nucleotides agree with TRBD2. Trimming took 5 bases from V and 7 from J; bases not matched to a gene: 8. Looked up from germline, CDR1 is SGHNT and CDR2 is YYREEE (reference sequence). This CDR3 is built from 14 residues. The CDR3 bases are TGTGCCAGCAGGTCAGCGGGAGCTCGAAATGAGCAGTTCTTC. Its protein product is CASRSAGARNEQFF.

This clone appeared a single time. The V call is TRBV28, the J call TRBJ2-7; 11 bases agree with TRBD2. Germline lookup yields CDR1 MDHEN and CDR2 SYDVKM. J was trimmed by 7 bases and V by 7 bases; bases with no gene match: 12. The CDR3 is made up of 15 amino acids. Here the CDR3 DNA reads TGTGCCAGCACTGGGACTAGCGGCTCTCAGTGGGAGCAGTACTTC. It encodes CASTGTSGSQWEQYF.

The rearrangement joins TRBV4-2 to TRBJ2-7; 8 positions agree with TRBD1. CDR3 size: 14 residues. The V and J ends lost 4 bases and 5 bases, in that order; junction bases with no gene match: 7. CDR1 and CDR2 from the germline V gene are LGHNA and YNFKEQ. CDR3 loop: CASSPRQGINEQYF. CDR3 sequence (DNA): TGTGCCAGCAGCCCGAGACAGGGGATAAACGAGCAGTACTTC.

In this sample, this clone turned up once. The chain is built from TRBV18 and TRBJ2-3; possible D gene TRBD2, 6 bases. V dropped 3 bases and J dropped 5 bases, with 15 bases sitting between them. The V gene's germline CDR1 is KGHSH and CDR2 LQKENI. The CDR3 is 15 amino acids. The CDR3 reads CASSPLLAPRDTQYF. DNA of the CDR3: TGTGCCAGCTCACCGTTACTAGCCCCTAGAGATACGCAGTATTTT.

The rearrangement links TRBV27 to TRBJ2-7; the match to TRBD2 covers 9 bases. Germline V gene lookup returns CDR1 MNHEY and CDR2 SMNVEV (reference sequence). The CDR3 sequence is 15 residues long. V dropped 3 bases and J dropped 4; count of bases not matched to a gene: 7. CDR3 sequence: CASSFQREDPYEQYF. CDR3 nucleotides: TGTGCCAGCAGTTTCCAGCGGGAGGATCCTTACGAGCAGTACTTC.

The chain combines TRBV29-1 with TRBJ1-2, with 7 bases that match TRBD1. In germline, CDR1 is SQVTM, CDR2 ANQGSEA. This CDR3 is built from 12 residues. The J segment lost 11 bases and the V segment lost 3 bases, leaving 9 bases of the junction unmatched. Written as DNA, the CDR3 is TGCAGCGTTGATAAGGGGGCGCAGGGTTACACCTTC. Translation gives CSVDKGAQGYTF.

The genes are TRBV9 and TRBJ1-1; TRBD1 aligns across 8 bases. The CDR3 sequence is 14 residues long. The junction had 3 bases not matched to a gene; V was cut back by 1 base and J by 4 bases. Germline values: CDR1 SGDLS, CDR2 YYNGEE. CDR3 DNA: TGTGCCAGCAGCGTATGGACAGGGATCACTGAAGCTTTCTTT. It translates to CASSVWTGITEAFF.

This clone has just one count. Here the CDR3 reads CASSFANIGGELFF. Written as DNA, the CDR3 is TGCGCCAGCAGCTTCGCTAATATCGGGGGGGAGCTGTTTTTT. The rearrangement links TRBV5-1 to TRBJ2-2; D ambiguous. Germline assignment: CDR1 SGHRS and CDR2 YFSETQ. The CDR3 extends over 14 amino acids. Trimming left V 2 bases short and J 8 bases short, with 13 bases between.

Only one count was recorded for this clone. The rearrangement links TRBV28 to TRBJ2-5, with TRBD1 as a possible D gene (6 bases). V lost 5 bases to trimming and J lost 0 bases, with 13 bases between them. The germline CDR1 and CDR2 sequences are MDHEN and SYDVKM. This CDR3 is 15 amino acids long. DNA for the CDR3: TGTGCCAGCAGTCAGCTGACAGGACACCAAGAGACCCAGTACTTC. Its protein is CASSQLTGHQETQYF.

J is TRBJ2-7 and V is TRBV10-3; no firm D call. The CDR3 is 12 amino acids. The germline V gene has CDR1 ENHRY and CDR2 SYGVKD. The ends were cut back, 5 bases at V and 6 bases at J, with 11 bases in the middle. The CDR3 protein is CAISIPNREQYF. CDR3 DNA: TGTGCCATCAGTATACCTAATCGCGAGCAGTACTTC.

The chain couples TRBV28 to TRBJ1-2, with D possibly matching TRBD1 (5 bases). The CDR3 extends over 15 amino acids. Germline CDR1 and CDR2: MDHEN and SYDVKM. V dropped 6 bases and J dropped 2 bases, with 16 bases sitting between them. The CDR3 reads CASSRQLNKNYGYTF. Here the CDR3 DNA reads TGTGCCAGCAGCCGACAGTTAAACAAAAACTATGGCTACACCTTC.

The chain joins TRBV7-8 to TRBJ1-1, with D possibly being TRBD1 (6 bases). CDR1 is SGHVS and CDR2 is FQNEAQ in the germline V gene. V was cut by 6 bases and J by 1 base, with 12 bases left in between. The CDR3 contains 14 residues. Written as DNA, the CDR3 is TGTGCCAGCAGTTATACAGGGTCGAACACTGAAGCTTTCTTT. Amino acid sequence: CASSYTGSNTEAFF. Supplemented by reference TRBV7-8 and TRBJ1-1, the full variable domain reads GAGVSQSPRYKVAKRGQDVALRCDPISGHVSLFWYQQALGQGPEFLTYFQNEAQLDKSGLPSDRFFAERPEGSVSTLKIQRTQQEDSAVYLCASSYTGSNTEAFFGQGTRLTVV.

V usage is TRBV2 and J usage is TRBJ1-1; D unclear. V lost 7 bases to trimming and J lost 1 base, with 10 bases between them. The germline V gene has CDR1 SNHLY and CDR2 FYNNEI. The CDR3 loop spans 13 amino acids. CDR3 coding DNA: TGTGCCAGCATCTTGACTCCGAACACTGAAGCTTTCTTT. This sequence encodes CASILTPNTEAFF. Complete variable domain (other parts from reference TRBV2 and TRBJ1-1): EPEVTQTPSHQVTQMGQEVILRCVPISNHLYFYWYRQILGQKVEFLVSFYNNEISEKSEIFDDQFSVERPDGSNFTLKIRSTKLEDSAMYFCASILTPNTEAFFGQGTRLTVV.

The chain combines TRBV27 with TRBJ2-1; 15 bases are a match to TRBD2. Per the germline V gene, CDR1 is MNHEY and CDR2 is SMNVEV (reference sequence). J gave up 7 bases and V 7 bases, and 5 bases lay outside the gene matches. The CDR3 is 15 residues long. The CDR3 sequence is CASTPGTSGRNEQFF. The CDR3 DNA reads TGTGCCAGCACCCCCGGGACTAGCGGGAGGAATGAGCAGTTCTTC.

The rearrangement joins TRBV29-1 to TRBJ2-7, with D possibly matching TRBD1 (5 bases). The V and J ends lost 5 bases and 0 bases respectively, with 11 bases between them. The CDR3 is 13 residues long. The germline CDR1 and CDR2 sequences are SQVTM and ANQGSEA. CDR3 protein: CSVFWGLSYEQYF. The DNA of the CDR3 is TGCAGCGTTTTTTGGGGCCTCTCCTACGAGCAGTACTTC.